This T cell receptor beta chain was recovered during a study of T cell repertoires in cytomegalovirus infection (dated 2019 in TCRdb). At the level of the whole study: Donor HLA type was relevant to the analysis, as public TCR beta signatures indicated carriage of CMV infection together with the matching HLA type.

Instrument used: Illumina HiSeq 1500. TCRdb passed the public sequencing reads through fastp at Q25 and MiXCR, retaining productive beta sequences. Each record represents a unique CDR3 protein, reported with the most common genes and DNA among its rows. In all, the sample holds more than 140,000 distinct CDR3 sequences, and about 6% of those were seen once. The ten top clones hold 18% of the sample. The germline V gene (reference sequence) specifies SEHNR as CDR1 and FQNEAQ as CDR2. At the junction V is shortened by 5 bases and J by 3 bases; bases outside the gene matches: 7. Measured from the cysteine to the phenylalanine, the CDR3 is 15 residues long. Just the 45-base CDR3 DNA is kept, in frame starting at base 1. Broader findings and caveats from the paper: The ex vivo response was dominated by HLA-C-restricted CMV-specific TCR beta clonotypes, which also provided the single most frequent clonotype in two of eight donors. Cumulative frequency of public TCR beta family members discriminated carriers of CMV infection plus the relevant HLA type in this cohort and an independent 352-donor cohort.

This clonotype was observed many times. Its antigen is not yet known. No qualities accompany the bases; no much larger clone lies one base away. The TCR was taken from a human donor in good health (CMV status not recorded). Some clones in this sample may be carry-over from other donors' samples. Recombination linked TRBV7-9 to TRBJ2-5; 9 middle bases align to TRBD1. Input material: PBMCs. The DNA reads as follows: TGTGCCAGCAGCCGTCCGGGACAGGGAAAAGAGACCCAGTACTTC. Its translation is CASSRPGQGKETQYF.